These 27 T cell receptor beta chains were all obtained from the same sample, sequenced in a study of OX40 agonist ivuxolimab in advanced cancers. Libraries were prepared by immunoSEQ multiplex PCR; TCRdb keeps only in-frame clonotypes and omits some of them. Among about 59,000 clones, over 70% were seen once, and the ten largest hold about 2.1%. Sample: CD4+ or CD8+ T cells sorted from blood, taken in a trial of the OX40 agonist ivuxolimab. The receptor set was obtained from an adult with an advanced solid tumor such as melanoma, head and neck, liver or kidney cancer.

The CDR3 protein is CSVVFGLSDSGANVLTF. CDR3 in DNA: TGCAGCGTTGTATTCGGGTTGTCAGACTCTGGGGCCAACGTCCTGACTTTC. This chain links TRBV29-1 with TRBJ2-6; D unresolved. This CDR3 comprises 17 residues. V lost 4 bases and J 0 bases, leaving 16 bases between the germline ends. The germline CDR1 and CDR2 sequences are SQVTM and ANQGSEA.

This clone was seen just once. CDR3 sequence reads: CASSRSPEEKLFF. The DNA of the CDR3 is TGTGCCAGCAGTAGAAGCCCCGAGGAAAAACTGTTTTTT. The chain has TRBV2 and TRBJ1-4; D not certain. The CDR3 covers 13 residues. V lost 5 bases and J 8 bases, leaving 12 bases between the germline ends. The germline gives CDR1 SNHLY, CDR2 FYNNEI.

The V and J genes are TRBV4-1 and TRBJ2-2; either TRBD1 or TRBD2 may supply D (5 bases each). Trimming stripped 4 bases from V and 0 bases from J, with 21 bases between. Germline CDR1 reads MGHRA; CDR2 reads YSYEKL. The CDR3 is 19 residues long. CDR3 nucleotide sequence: TGCGCCAGCAGCCGTAGCTGGGGGATAACATATCCGAACACCGGGGAGCTGTTTTTT. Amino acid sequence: CASSRSWGITYPNTGELFF.

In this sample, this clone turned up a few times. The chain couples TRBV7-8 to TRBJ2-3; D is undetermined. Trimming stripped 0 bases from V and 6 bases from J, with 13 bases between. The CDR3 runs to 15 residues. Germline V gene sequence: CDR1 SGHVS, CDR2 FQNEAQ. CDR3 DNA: TGTGCCAGCAGCTTAGCTAGGCGCCTCGGGGATACGCAGTATTTT. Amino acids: CASSLARRLGDTQYF.

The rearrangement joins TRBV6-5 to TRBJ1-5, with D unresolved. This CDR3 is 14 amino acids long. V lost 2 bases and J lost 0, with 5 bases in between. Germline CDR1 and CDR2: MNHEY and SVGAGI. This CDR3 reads CASSYGNSNQPQHF. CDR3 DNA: TGTGCCAGCAGTTACGGGAATAGCAATCAGCCCCAGCATTTT.

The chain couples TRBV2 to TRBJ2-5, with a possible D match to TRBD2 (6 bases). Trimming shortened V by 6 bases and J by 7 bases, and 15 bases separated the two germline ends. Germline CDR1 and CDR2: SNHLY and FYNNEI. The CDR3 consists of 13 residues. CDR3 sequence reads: CASSPPYGGTQYF. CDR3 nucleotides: TGTGCCAGCAGCCCCCCCTACGGGGGGACCCAGTACTTC.

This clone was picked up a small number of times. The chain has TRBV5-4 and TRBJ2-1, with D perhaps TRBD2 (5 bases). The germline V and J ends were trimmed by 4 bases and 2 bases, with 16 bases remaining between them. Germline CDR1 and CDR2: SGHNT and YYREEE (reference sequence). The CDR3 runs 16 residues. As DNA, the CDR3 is TGTGCCAGCAGCCCCAGGAGCGGATGGACCTACAATGAGCAGTTCTTC. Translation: CASSPRSGWTYNEQFF. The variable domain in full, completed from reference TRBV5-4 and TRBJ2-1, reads ETGVTQSPTHLIKTRGQQVTLRCSSQSGHNTVSWYQQALGQGPQFIFQYYREEENGRGNFPPRFSGLQFPNYSSELNVNALELDDSALYLCASSPRSGWTYNEQFFGPGTRLTVL.

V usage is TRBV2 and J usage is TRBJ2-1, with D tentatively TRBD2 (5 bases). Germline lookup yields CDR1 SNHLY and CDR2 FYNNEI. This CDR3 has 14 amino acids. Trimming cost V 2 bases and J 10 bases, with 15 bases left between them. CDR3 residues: CASSETPGVREQFF. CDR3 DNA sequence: TGTGCCAGCAGTGAAACCCCCGGGGTGAGGGAGCAGTTCTTC.

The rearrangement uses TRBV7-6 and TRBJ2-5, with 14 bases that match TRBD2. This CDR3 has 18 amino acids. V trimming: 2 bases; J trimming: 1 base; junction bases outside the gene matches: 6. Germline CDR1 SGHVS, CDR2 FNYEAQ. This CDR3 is CASSLLGLAGGLQETQYF. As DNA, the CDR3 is TGTGCCAGCAGCTTATTAGGACTAGCGGGAGGCCTCCAAGAGACCCAGTACTTC. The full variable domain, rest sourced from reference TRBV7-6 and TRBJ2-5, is GAGVSQSPRYKVTKRGQDVALRCDPISGHVSLYWYRQALGQGPEFLTYFNYEAQQDKSGLPNDRFSAERPEGSISTLTIQRTEQRDSAMYRCASSLLGLAGGLQETQYFGPGTRLLVL.

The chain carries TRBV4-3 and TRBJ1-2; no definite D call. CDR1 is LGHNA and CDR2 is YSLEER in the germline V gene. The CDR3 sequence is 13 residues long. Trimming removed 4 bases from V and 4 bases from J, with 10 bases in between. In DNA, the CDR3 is TGCGCCAGCAGCCTGGGCAGGAGCTATGGCTACACCTTC. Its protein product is CASSLGRSYGYTF.

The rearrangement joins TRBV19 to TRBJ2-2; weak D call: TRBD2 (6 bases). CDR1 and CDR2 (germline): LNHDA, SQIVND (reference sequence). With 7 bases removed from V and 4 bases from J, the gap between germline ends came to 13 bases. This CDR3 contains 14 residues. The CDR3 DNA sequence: TGTGCCAGTAAGGGAGGCGGCGGCACCGGGGAGCTGTTTTTT. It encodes CASKGGGGTGELFF. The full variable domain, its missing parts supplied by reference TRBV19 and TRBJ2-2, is DGGITQSPKYLFRKEGQNVTLSCEQNLNHDAMYWYRQDPGQGLRLIYYSQIVNDFQKGDIAEGYSVSREKKESFPLTVTSAQKNPTAFYLCASKGGGGTGELFFGEGSRLTVL.

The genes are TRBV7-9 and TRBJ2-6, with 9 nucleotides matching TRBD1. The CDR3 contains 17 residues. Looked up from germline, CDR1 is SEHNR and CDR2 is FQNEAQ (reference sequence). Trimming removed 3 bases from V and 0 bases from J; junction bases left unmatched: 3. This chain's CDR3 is CASSFTGGASGANVLTF. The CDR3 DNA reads TGTGCCAGCAGCTTTACAGGGGGCGCCTCTGGGGCCAACGTCCTGACTTTC.

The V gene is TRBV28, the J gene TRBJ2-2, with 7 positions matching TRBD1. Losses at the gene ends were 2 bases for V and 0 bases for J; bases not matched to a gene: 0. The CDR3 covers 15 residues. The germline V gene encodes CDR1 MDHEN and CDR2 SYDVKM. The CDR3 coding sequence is TGTGCCAGCAGTTTACAGGGGGCGAACACCGGGGAGCTGTTTTTT. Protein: CASSLQGANTGELFF.

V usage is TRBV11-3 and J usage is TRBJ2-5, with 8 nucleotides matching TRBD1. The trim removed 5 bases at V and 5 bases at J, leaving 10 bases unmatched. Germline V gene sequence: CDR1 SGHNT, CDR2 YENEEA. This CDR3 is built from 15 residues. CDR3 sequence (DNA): TGTGCCAGCAGCCCCCGGACAGGGCCGGGGGAGACCCAGTACTTC. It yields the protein CASSPRTGPGETQYF.

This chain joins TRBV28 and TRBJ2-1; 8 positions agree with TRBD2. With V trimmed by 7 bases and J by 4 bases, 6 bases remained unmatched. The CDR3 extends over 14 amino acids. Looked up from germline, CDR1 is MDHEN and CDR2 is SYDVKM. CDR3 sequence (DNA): TGTGCCAGCACAATGAGCGGGGGTTACAATGAGCAGTTCTTC. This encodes CASTMSGGYNEQFF.

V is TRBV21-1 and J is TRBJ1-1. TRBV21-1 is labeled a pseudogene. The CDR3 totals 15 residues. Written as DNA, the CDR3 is TGTGCCAGCAGCAAAGTGAAGGCCGCGAACACTGAAGCTTTCTTT. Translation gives CASSKVKAANTEAFF.

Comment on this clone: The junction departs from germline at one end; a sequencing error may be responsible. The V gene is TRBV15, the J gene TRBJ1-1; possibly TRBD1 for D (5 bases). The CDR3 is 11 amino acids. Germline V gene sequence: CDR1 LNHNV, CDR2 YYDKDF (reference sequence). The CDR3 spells CATSRGDGLDF. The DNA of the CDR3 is TGTGCCACCAGCAGAGGGGACGGGCTAGACTTT.

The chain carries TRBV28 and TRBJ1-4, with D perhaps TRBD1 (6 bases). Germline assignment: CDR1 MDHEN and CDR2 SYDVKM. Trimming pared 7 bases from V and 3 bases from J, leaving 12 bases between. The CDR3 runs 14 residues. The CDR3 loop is CASMGAGANEKLFF. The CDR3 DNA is TGTGCCAGCATGGGGGCTGGGGCTAATGAAAAACTGTTTTTT.

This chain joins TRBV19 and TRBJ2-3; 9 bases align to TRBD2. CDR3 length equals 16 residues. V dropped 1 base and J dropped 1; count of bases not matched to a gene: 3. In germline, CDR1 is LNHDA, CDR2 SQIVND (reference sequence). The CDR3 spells CASSIVRGGRTDTQYF. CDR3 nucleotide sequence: TGTGCCAGTAGTATAGTGCGGGGGGGCCGCACAGATACGCAGTATTTT.

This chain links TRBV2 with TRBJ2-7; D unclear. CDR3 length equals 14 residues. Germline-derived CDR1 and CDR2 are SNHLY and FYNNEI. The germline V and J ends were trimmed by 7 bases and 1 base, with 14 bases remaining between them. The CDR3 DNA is TGTGCCAGCAATTCTGGCTCTCTTTCCTACGAGCAGTACTTC. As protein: CASNSGSLSYEQYF.

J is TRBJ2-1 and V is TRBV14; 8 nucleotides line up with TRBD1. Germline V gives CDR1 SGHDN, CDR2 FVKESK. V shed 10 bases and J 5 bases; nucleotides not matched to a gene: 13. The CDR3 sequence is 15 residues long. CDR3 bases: TGTGCCATTAACCCCGGTCAGGGGGCCCACAATGAGCAGTTCTTC. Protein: CAINPGQGAHNEQFF.

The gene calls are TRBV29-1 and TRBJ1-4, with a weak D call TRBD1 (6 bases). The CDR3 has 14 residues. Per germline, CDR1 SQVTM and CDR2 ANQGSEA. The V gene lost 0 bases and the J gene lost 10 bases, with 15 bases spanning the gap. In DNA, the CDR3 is TGCAGCGTTGAAGATCGGGCAGGGGCAGGAAAACTGTTTTTT. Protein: CSVEDRAGAGKLFF. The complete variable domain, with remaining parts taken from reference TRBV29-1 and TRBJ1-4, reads SAVISQKPSRDICQRGTSLTIQCQVDSQVTMMFWYRQQPGQSLTLIATANQGSEATYESGFVIDKFPISRPNLTFSTLTVSNMSPEDSSIYLCSVEDRAGAGKLFFGSGTQLSVL.

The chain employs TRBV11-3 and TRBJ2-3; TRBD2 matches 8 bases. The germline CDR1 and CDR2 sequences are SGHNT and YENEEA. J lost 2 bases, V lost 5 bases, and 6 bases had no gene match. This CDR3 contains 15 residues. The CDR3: CASSPIAGNTDTQYF. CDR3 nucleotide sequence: TGTGCCAGCAGCCCCATAGCGGGGAACACAGATACGCAGTATTTT.

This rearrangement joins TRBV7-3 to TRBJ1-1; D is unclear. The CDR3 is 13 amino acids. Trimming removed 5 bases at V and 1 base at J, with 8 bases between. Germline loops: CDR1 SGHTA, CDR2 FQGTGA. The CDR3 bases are TGTGCCAGCAGCCCAGCCCAGAACACTGAAGCTTTCTTT. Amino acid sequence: CASSPAQNTEAFF.

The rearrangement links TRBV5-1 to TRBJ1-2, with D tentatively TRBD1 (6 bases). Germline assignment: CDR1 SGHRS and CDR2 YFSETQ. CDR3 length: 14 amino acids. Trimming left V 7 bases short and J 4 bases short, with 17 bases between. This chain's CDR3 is CASGTDGQIYGYTF. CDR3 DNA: TGCGCCAGCGGGACGGACGGACAGATCTATGGCTACACCTTC.

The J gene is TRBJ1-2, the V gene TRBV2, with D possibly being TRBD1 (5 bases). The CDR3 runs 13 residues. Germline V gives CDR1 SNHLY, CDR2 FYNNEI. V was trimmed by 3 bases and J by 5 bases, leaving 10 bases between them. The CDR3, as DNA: TGTGCCAGCAGTGAGGGGCAGGGATATGGCTACACCTTC. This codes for CASSEGQGYGYTF.

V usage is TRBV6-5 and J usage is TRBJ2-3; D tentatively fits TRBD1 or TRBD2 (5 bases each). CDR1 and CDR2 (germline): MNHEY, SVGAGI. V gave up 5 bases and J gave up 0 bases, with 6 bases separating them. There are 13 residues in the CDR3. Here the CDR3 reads CASSRDSTDTQYF. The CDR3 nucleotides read TGTGCCAGCAGTCGGGACAGCACAGATACGCAGTATTTT.